This is a list of T cell receptor beta chains from one sample in a study of early T cells in non-severe SARS-CoV-2 infection. TCRdb reanalysed the 5' RACE reads using MiXCR and keeps one entry per CDR3 protein. The sample has about 30,000 distinct CDR3 sequences, approximately 5.3% seen once. The source material was whole blood. These receptors were taken from an adult who was a healthcare worker with PCR-confirmed SARS-CoV-2 infection or an uninfected control (not recorded which). Both conserved end residues are part of each CDR3. D genes are given only for firm matches. Not all rows give a size; the values are once, few, many and, for expanded clones, a class.

- | TRBJ2-5 | many | TRBV12-3/TRBV12-4 | CASEAGETQYF | TGTGCCAGTGAAGCGGGAGAGACCCAGTACTTC
TRBD1 | TRBJ2-7 | few | TRBV9 | CASSVAEGAGYEQYF | TGTGCCAGCAGCGTAGCAGAGGGGGCCGGCTACGAGCAGTACTTC
TRBD2 | TRBJ2-3 | many | TRBV4-2 | CASSAKAGATDTQYF | TGTGCCAGCAGCGCCAAAGCGGGAGCCACAGATACGCAGTATTTT
- | TRBJ1-3 | many | TRBV9 | CASSPLLRGADGNTIYF | TGTGCCAGCAGCCCACTCCTCCGGGGGGCAGATGGAAACACCATATATTTT
- | TRBJ2-7 | many | TRBV6-6 | CASSLQGQPYEQYF | TGTGCCAGCAGCCTACAGGGCCAACCCTACGAGCAGTACTTC
TRBD2 | TRBJ2-3 | many | TRBV7-3 | CASSLYAGVDTQYF | TGTGCCAGCAGCTTATATGCGGGGGTTGATACGCAGTATTTT
TRBD2 | TRBJ2-7 | many | TRBV27 | CASRRTSGKYEQYF | TGTGCCAGCAGGAGGACTAGCGGGAAGTACGAGCAGTACTTC
TRBD1 | TRBJ2-7 | many | TRBV12-3/TRBV12-4 | CASTRGRGQGDYEQYF | TGTGCCAGCACCCGGGGTAGGGGACAGGGGGACTACGAGCAGTACTTC
- | TRBJ1-1 | few | TRBV4-1 | CASSQGSRGRGSAEAFF | TGCGCCAGCAGCCAAGGATCCAGAGGCCGTGGTTCCGCTGAAGCTTTCTTT
TRBD1 | TRBJ1-1 | many | TRBV28 | CASSLWGQGRTEAFF | TGTGCCAGCAGTTTATGGGGACAGGGACGGACTGAAGCTTTCTTT
- | TRBJ2-7 | many | TRBV20-1 | CSASGASSYEQYF | TGCAGTGCTAGCGGGGCCAGCTCCTACGAGCAGTACTTC
- | TRBJ1-1 | many | TRBV29-1 | CSVEGRSNTEAFF | TGCAGCGTTGAAGGACGGTCGAACACTGAAGCTTTCTTT
TRBD2 | TRBJ2-7 | many | TRBV7-8 | CASSTQGGGAREQYF | TGTGCCAGCAGCACCCAGGGCGGGGGGGCAAGGGAGCAGTACTTC
- | TRBJ2-7 | - | TRBV5-6 | CASSPRVGYEQYF | TGTGCCAGCAGCCCCAGGGTTGGGTACGAGCAGTACTTC
- | TRBJ2-7 | - | TRBV18 | CASSPETLKYEQYF | TGTGCCAGCTCACCAGAGACATTAAAGTACGAGCAGTACTTC
- | TRBJ2-2 | many | TRBV20-1 | CSARDWGVQGKTGELFF | TGCAGTGCTAGAGATTGGGGGGTGCAAGGGAAAACCGGGGAGCTGTTTTTT
TRBD1 | TRBJ2-7 | many | TRBV7-2 | CASSSPTGGHYEQYF | TGTGCCAGCAGCTCCCCGACAGGGGGCCACTACGAGCAGTACTTC
- | TRBJ1-1 | many | TRBV29-1 | CSVGAPIEAFF | TGCAGCGTTGGAGCACCGATTGAAGCTTTCTTT
TRBD1 | TRBJ1-1 | many | TRBV2 | CASSGTGVPEAFF | TGTGCCAGCAGTGGAACAGGGGTACCTGAAGCTTTCTTT
TRBD1 | TRBJ1-5 | many | TRBV27 | CASSSRGGNQPQHF | TGTGCCAGCAGTTCCAGGGGGGGCAATCAGCCCCAGCATTTT
- | TRBJ1-1 | many | TRBV6-1 | CASSELFQFRSSAEAFF | TGTGCCAGCAGTGAACTTTTTCAGTTCCGGTCCTCCGCTGAAGCTTTCTTT
- | TRBJ2-3 | many | TRBV5-4 | CASSPQGLGTDTQYF | TGTGCCAGCAGCCCACAGGGCTTAGGCACAGATACGCAGTATTTT
- | TRBJ2-5 | many | TRBV12-3/TRBV12-4 | CASSPGSGQETQYF | TGTGCCAGCAGCCCTGGGAGCGGCCAAGAGACCCAGTACTTC
- | TRBJ2-5 | few | TRBV28 | CASRGASWYF | TGTGCCAGCAGGGGGGCGAGTTGGTACTTC
TRBD1 | TRBJ1-5 | many | TRBV12-3/TRBV12-4 | CASSLSTGDQPQHF | TGTGCCAGCAGTTTATCGACAGGGGATCAGCCCCAGCATTTT